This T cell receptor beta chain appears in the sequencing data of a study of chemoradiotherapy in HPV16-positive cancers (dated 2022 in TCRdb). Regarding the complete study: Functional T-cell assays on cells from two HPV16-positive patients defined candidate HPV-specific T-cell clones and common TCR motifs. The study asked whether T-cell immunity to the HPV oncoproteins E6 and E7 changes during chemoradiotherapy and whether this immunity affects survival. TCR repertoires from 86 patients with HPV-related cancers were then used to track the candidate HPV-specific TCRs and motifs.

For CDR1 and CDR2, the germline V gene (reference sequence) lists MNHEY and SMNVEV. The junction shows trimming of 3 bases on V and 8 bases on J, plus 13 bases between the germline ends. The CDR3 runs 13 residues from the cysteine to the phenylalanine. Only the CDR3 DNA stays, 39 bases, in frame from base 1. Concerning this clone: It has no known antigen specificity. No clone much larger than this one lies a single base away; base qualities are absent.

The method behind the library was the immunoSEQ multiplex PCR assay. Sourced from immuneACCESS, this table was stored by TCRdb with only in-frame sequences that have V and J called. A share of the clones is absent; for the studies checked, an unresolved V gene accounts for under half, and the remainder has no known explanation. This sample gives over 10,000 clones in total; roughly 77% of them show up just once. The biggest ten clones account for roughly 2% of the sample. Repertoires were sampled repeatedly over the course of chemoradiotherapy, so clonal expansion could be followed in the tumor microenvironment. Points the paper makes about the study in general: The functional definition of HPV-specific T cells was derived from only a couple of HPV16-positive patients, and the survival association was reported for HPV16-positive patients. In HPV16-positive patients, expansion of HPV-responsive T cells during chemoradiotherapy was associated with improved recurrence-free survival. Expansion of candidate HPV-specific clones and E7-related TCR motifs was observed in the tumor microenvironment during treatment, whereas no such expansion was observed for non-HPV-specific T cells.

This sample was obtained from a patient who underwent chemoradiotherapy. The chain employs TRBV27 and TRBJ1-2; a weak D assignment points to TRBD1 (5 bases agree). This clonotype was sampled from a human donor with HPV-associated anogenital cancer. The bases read TGTGCCAGCAGTTTTTCTGGAGGGGACGGCTACACCTTC. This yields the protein CASSFSGGDGYTF.